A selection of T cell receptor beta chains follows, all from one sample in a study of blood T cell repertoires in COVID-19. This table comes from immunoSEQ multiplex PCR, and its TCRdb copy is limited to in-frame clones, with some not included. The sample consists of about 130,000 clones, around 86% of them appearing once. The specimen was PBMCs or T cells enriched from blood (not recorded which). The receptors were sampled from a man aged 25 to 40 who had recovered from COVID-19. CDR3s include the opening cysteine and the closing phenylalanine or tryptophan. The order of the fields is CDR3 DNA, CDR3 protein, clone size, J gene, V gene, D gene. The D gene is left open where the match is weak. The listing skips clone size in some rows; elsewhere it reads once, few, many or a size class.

cdr3_nt: TGTGCCAGCAGCGTAGAAAGTAGCGGGAGAATCGGGGAGCTGTTTTTT; cdr3_aa: CASSVESSGRIGELFF; clone_size: few; j_call: TRBJ2-2; v_call: TRBV9; d_call: TRBD2
cdr3_nt: TGTGCCAGCAGCCAAGGTGGCTCACCCCTCCACTTT; cdr3_aa: CASSQGGSPLHF; clone_size: NA; j_call: TRBJ1-6; v_call: TRBV14; d_call: NA
cdr3_nt: TGTGCCAGCAAATGGACTAGCGAATACCAAGAGACCCAGTACTTC; cdr3_aa: CASKWTSEYQETQYF; clone_size: NA; j_call: TRBJ2-5; v_call: TRBV6-5; d_call: TRBD2
cdr3_nt: TGTGCCAGCAGCTTAGACCTGGGGACTTTCCCAGATACGCAGTATTTT; cdr3_aa: CASSLDLGTFPDTQYF; clone_size: NA; j_call: TRBJ2-3; v_call: TRBV7-9; d_call: NA
cdr3_nt: TGTGCCAGCAGCGGCGGCGCGCCTGCAACTAATGAAAAACTGTTTTTT; cdr3_aa: CASSGGAPATNEKLFF; clone_size: NA; j_call: TRBJ1-4; v_call: TRBV9; d_call: NA
cdr3_nt: TGTGCCAGCAGTGACACTTCACGGGGCTACAATGAGCAGTTCTTC; cdr3_aa: CASSDTSRGYNEQFF; clone_size: NA; j_call: TRBJ2-1; v_call: TRBV6-4; d_call: NA
cdr3_nt: TGTGCCAGCAGTCGCGACAGGGGGCGGGGGACCGGGGAGCTGTTTTTT; cdr3_aa: CASSRDRGRGTGELFF; clone_size: NA; j_call: TRBJ2-2; v_call: TRBV2; d_call: TRBD1
cdr3_nt: TGTGCCAGCAGCTTTGGAGGGCAAGAGACCCAGTACTTC; cdr3_aa: CASSFGGQETQYF; clone_size: NA; j_call: TRBJ2-5; v_call: TRBV11-3; d_call: NA
cdr3_nt: TGTGCCAGCAGTTACTCGAACCAGCAAGAGACCCAGTACTTC; cdr3_aa: CASSYSNQQETQYF; clone_size: NA; j_call: TRBJ2-5; v_call: TRBV6-5; d_call: NA
cdr3_nt: TGTGCCAGCAGCGTAGTTACTAGCGGGAGTGGCGAGCAGTACTTC; cdr3_aa: CASSVVTSGSGEQYF; clone_size: NA; j_call: TRBJ2-7; v_call: TRBV9; d_call: TRBD2